Each of the 18 T cell receptor beta chains below was sequenced from the same sample in a study of OX40 agonist ivuxolimab in advanced cancers. The protocol was immunoSEQ multiplex PCR, while the TCRdb copy is restricted to in-frame clones and leaves out a portion. The table records approximately 68,000 clones, around 93% of them present only once. The sample consisted of CD4+ or CD8+ T cells sorted from blood, taken in a trial of the OX40 agonist ivuxolimab. All receptors come from an adult with an advanced solid tumor such as melanoma, head and neck, liver or kidney cancer.

This chain joins TRBV6-5 and TRBJ1-2; maybe TRBD1 (6 bases). V gave up 5 bases and J gave up 8 bases, with 15 bases separating them. The length of the CDR3 is 13 residues. Germline CDR1 reads MNHEY; CDR2 reads SVGAGI. The CDR3 DNA reads TGTGCCAGCAGTCGACAGGCTGAGGGGGGCTACACCTTC. Amino acids: CASSRQAEGGYTF.

The chain carries TRBV11-2 and TRBJ1-2; D is ambiguous. This CDR3 has 13 amino acids. Trimming removed 1 base at V and 6 bases at J, with 9 bases between. Germline V gives CDR1 SGHAT, CDR2 FQNNGV. The CDR3 reads CASSLGRYDGYTF. The CDR3 nucleotides read TGTGCCAGCAGCTTAGGGAGGTATGATGGCTACACCTTC.

This clone has a single count. This chain uses TRBV6-5 with TRBJ2-7; no clear D gene. The ends were cut back, 4 bases at V and 6 bases at J, with 7 bases in the middle. Germline V lookup: CDR1 MNHEY, CDR2 SVGAGI. The CDR3 is made up of 11 amino acids. The CDR3 DNA reads TGTGCCAGCAGTTTGCTGGGCGAGCAGTACTTC. This codes for CASSLLGEQYF.

This chain's CDR3 is CASSPLSTANTEAFF. CDR3 nucleotides: TGTGCCAGCAGTCCCCTATCGACAGCGAACACTGAAGCTTTCTTT. The V call is TRBV27, the J call TRBJ1-1; possible D gene TRBD1, 5 bases. CDR1 and CDR2 from the germline V gene are MNHEY and SMNVEV (reference sequence). The V end lost 5 bases, the J end lost 1 base, and 14 bases lay between the germline ends. This CDR3 contains 15 residues.

This clone appeared once. This chain connects TRBV10-3 to TRBJ2-3, with no clear D. CDR3 length: 12 residues. With 4 bases removed from V and 4 bases from J, the gap between germline ends came to 6 bases. Germline CDR1 and CDR2: ENHRY and SYGVKD. CDR3 sequence reads: CAISAAADTQYF. The CDR3 DNA reads as TGTGCCATCAGTGCTGCCGCAGATACGCAGTATTTT.

The rearrangement joins TRBV4-1 to TRBJ1-2; maybe TRBD1 (5 bases). V lost 0 bases and J 1 base, leaving 9 bases between the germline ends. CDR1 and CDR2 from the germline V gene are MGHRA and YSYEKL. This CDR3 has 15 residues. The CDR3 DNA is TGCGCCAGCAGCCAAGAACGGACACTTAACTATGGCTACACCTTC. This gives the protein CASSQERTLNYGYTF.

To note about this clone: The sample holds other DNA sequences that translate to the same CDR3. The V call is TRBV19, the J call TRBJ2-5; perhaps TRBD1 as D (5 bases). This CDR3 comprises 12 residues. V was pared by 2 bases and J by 4 bases, with 5 bases between. Germline-derived CDR1 and CDR2 are LNHDA and SQIVND (reference sequence). This chain's CDR3 is CASSIRGETQYF. CDR3 nucleotides: TGTGCCAGTAGTATAAGGGGAGAGACCCAGTACTTC.

The chain combines TRBV5-4 with TRBJ1-2; TRBD1 matches 7 bases. The CDR3 sequence is 14 residues long. Trimming at V came to 3 bases and at J to 3 bases, leaving 5 bases not matched to a gene. From germline, CDR1 is SGHNT and CDR2 YYREEE (reference sequence). CDR3 sequence (DNA): TGTGCCAGCAGCTCCCGACAGGGTCACTATGGCTACACCTTC. It is translated as CASSSRQGHYGYTF.

V is TRBV19 and J is TRBJ1-1, with D possibly being TRBD1 (5 bases). The germline V gene encodes CDR1 LNHDA and CDR2 SQIVND (reference sequence). V shed 6 bases and J shed 10 bases, with 27 bases lying between them. This CDR3 has 16 amino acids. The CDR3 DNA is TGTGCCAGTAGCAGACAAATTCCCTCTGCGGGGGGAAGAGCTTTCTTT. Its protein is CASSRQIPSAGGRAFF.

The count of this clone is one. This specimen includes other DNA sequences encoding the same CDR3. The CDR3 bases are TGTGCCAGCAGCTTGGCTGGGACAGGGGGCACTGAAGCTTTCTTT. Translation: CASSLAGTGGTEAFF. The chain recombines TRBV13 with TRBJ1-1, with 11 positions matching TRBD1. The length of the CDR3 is 15 residues. The germline V gene has CDR1 PRHDT and CDR2 FYEKMQ (reference sequence). J gave up 4 bases and V 3 bases, and 4 bases lay outside the gene matches.

V gene TRBV11-1 combines with J gene TRBJ1-1, with D unclear. CDR3 size: 11 residues. V dropped 6 bases and J dropped 6 bases, with 8 bases sitting between them. Germline V CDR1 and CDR2: SGHAT, FQDESV (reference sequence). CDR3 sequence reads: CASRAGAEAFF. CDR3 DNA: TGTGCCAGCAGGGCCGGGGCTGAAGCTTTCTTT. Drawing the rest from reference TRBV11-1 and TRBJ1-1, the complete variable domain is EAEVAQSPRYKITEKSQAVAFWCDPISGHATLYWYRQILGQGPELLVQFQDESVVDDSQLPKDRFSAERLKGVDSTLKIQPAELGDSAMYLCASRAGAEAFFGQGTRLTVV.

This clone was seen a few times. CDR3 bases: TGTGCCAGCAGCTTAGGCGGGACGACCAAGGAAGCTTTCTTT. This sequence encodes CASSLGGTTKEAFF. The chain employs TRBV7-2 and TRBJ1-1, with D possibly TRBD1 on 5 matching bases. Germline V gene lookup returns CDR1 SGHTA and CDR2 FQGNSA. Trimming removed 1 base from V and 8 bases from J, with 14 bases in between. The CDR3 loop spans 14 amino acids. Combining the CDR3 with reference TRBV7-2 and TRBJ1-1 gives the whole variable domain GAGVSQSPSNKVTEKGKDVELRCDPISGHTALYWYRQSLGQGLEFLIYFQGNSAPDKSGLPSDRFSAERTGGSVSTLTIQRTQQEDSAVYLCASSLGGTTKEAFFGQGTRLTVV.

The rearrangement uses TRBV10-3 and TRBJ1-2; weak D call: TRBD1 (5 bases). Between the trimmed V and J ends, which lost 11 bases and 4 bases, there was a span of 17 bases. Germline values: CDR1 ENHRY, CDR2 SYGVKD. The CDR3 covers 13 residues. The CDR3 nucleotides are TGTGCCCACACGAAGGGACGGGCCTATGGCTACACCTTC. It codes for CAHTKGRAYGYTF.

This clone was observed a handful of times. CDR3 in DNA: TGTGCCAGTACCAGGCGGGGGAATGAAAAACTGTTTTTT. It specifies CASTRRGNEKLFF. This chain connects TRBV19 to TRBJ1-4; maybe TRBD1 (5 bases). This CDR3 contains 13 residues. Germline loops: CDR1 LNHDA, CDR2 SQIVND (reference sequence). Trimming left V 7 bases short and J 5 bases short, with 11 bases between.

The J gene is TRBJ2-3, the V gene TRBV5-1; 8 bases map to TRBD2. Germline CDR1 is SGHRS and CDR2 is YFSETQ. V shed 3 bases and J 9 bases; nucleotides not matched to a gene: 9. CDR3 length: 14 amino acids. CDR3 loop: CASSSGGREETQYF. In DNA, the CDR3 is TGCGCCAGCAGCTCTGGAGGGCGGGAGGAGACGCAGTATTTT.

The rearrangement uses TRBV7-2 and TRBJ2-5, with D unclear. The J call may be faulty, since TRBJ2-7 better matches the DNA end. This CDR3 comprises 10 residues. Germline CDR1 is SGHTA and CDR2 is FQGNSA. The CDR3 coding sequence is TGTGCCAGCGCCTCCTACGAGCAGTACTTC. It codes for CASASYEQYF.

This clone was seen a handful of times. The genes are TRBV2 and TRBJ2-7; 7 positions match TRBD2. The germline V gene has CDR1 SNHLY and CDR2 FYNNEI. The CDR3 is 12 residues long. Trimming at V came to 8 bases and at J to 3 bases, leaving 4 bases not matched to a gene. The CDR3 region is CASARGDYEQYF. The CDR3 DNA reads as TGTGCCAGCGCTCGGGGGGACTACGAGCAGTACTTC.

The J gene is TRBJ2-4, the V gene TRBV6-1; 8 bases agree with TRBD1. Trimming cost V 3 bases and J 6 bases; bases outside gene matches: 1. The CDR3 spans 13 residues. Per germline, CDR1 MNHNS and CDR2 SASEGT. The CDR3 bases are TGTGCCAGCAGTGACAGGGGGCGAAACATTCAGTACTTC. This codes for CASSDRGRNIQYF.